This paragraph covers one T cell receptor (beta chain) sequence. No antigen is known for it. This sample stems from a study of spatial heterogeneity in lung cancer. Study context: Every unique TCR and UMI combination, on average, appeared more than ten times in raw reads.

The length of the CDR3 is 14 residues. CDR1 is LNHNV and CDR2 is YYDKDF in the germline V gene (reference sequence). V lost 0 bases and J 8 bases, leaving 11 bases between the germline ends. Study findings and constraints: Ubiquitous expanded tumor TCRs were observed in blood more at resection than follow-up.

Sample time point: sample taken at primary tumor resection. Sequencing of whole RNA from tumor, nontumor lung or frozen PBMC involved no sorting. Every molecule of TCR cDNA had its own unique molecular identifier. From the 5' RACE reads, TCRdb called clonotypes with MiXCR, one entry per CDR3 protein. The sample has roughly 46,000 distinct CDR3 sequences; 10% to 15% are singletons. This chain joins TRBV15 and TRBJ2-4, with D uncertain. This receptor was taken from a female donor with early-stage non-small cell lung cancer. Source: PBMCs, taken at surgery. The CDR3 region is CATSRDRFVDIQYF. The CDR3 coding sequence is TGTGCCACCAGCAGAGACAGGTTCGTGGACATTCAGTACTTC.